This passage covers 11 T cell receptor beta chains from one sample sequenced in a study of T cells in Graves' hyperthyroidism and ophthalmopathy. Authors of the study amplified TCR beta CDR3 regions from RNA transcripts. The TCR CDR3 first-round RT-PCR relied on the HTBI primer set. A single record per CDR3 protein comes from TCRdb applying MiXCR to the multiplex PCR reads. The sample has 500,000 or so distinct CDR3 sequences, about a sixth seen once. The sample taken for sequencing was blood. The receptors here all came from a young woman with Graves' ophthalmopathy.

The chain is built from TRBV3-1 and TRBJ2-1; the D call may be TRBD1 or TRBD2 (6 bases each). Per the germline V gene, CDR1 is LGHDT and CDR2 is YNNKEL (reference sequence). The CDR3 runs to 17 residues. V lost 3 bases, J lost 11 bases, and 26 bases lay in between. The CDR3 region is CASSHTGANVRRGQQFF. In DNA, the CDR3 is TGTGCCAGCAGCCACACGGGGGCGAACGTTCGCCGGGGTCAGCAGTTCTTC.

This clonotype occurred many times. This sequence joins TRBV5-1 and TRBJ1-5; possible D gene TRBD1, 5 bases. The germline CDR1 and CDR2 sequences are SGHRS and YFSETQ. Trimming cost V 0 bases and J 7 bases, with 11 bases left between them. The length of the CDR3 is 14 residues. In nucleotides, the CDR3 is TGCGCCAGCAGCTTGGGAGGGGATGGGCAGCCCCAGCATTTT. Translation: CASSLGGDGQPQHF.

In this sample, this clonotype turned up many times. The chain uses TRBV28 and TRBJ2-5; D not certain. V was shortened by 7 bases and J by 2 bases, with 11 bases between the two germline ends. The germline V gene has CDR1 MDHEN and CDR2 SYDVKM. This CDR3 has 13 amino acids. As DNA, the CDR3 is TGTGCCAGCACCCCCCGTCAGCAAGAGACCCAGTACTTC. It encodes CASTPRQQETQYF. Using reference TRBV28 and TRBJ2-5 for the parts outside the CDR3, the full variable domain is DVKVTQSSRYLVKRTGEKVFLECVQDMDHENMFWYRQDPGLGLRLIYFSYDVKMKEKGDIPEGYSVSREKKERFSLILESASTNQTSMYLCASTPRQQETQYFGPGTRLLVL.

This clonotype was recorded once. The rearrangement uses TRBV7-3 and TRBJ2-7, with a possible D match to TRBD1 (5 bases). Germline V gene data show CDR1 as SGHTA and CDR2 as FQGTGA. The CDR3 contains 15 residues. Deletions cut 2 bases from V and 1 base from J, with 12 bases between. The CDR3 nucleotides are TGTGCCAGCAGCTTATATACAGGACCATCCTACGAGCAGTACTTC. Its protein is CASSLYTGPSYEQYF.

This clonotype was detected many times. The chain links TRBV28 to TRBJ2-1, with no clear D. The V and J ends lost 7 bases and 0 bases respectively, with 16 bases between them. The CDR3 runs to 16 residues. Germline CDR1 reads MDHEN; CDR2 reads SYDVKM. The CDR3 DNA sequence: TGTGCCAGCACTACAAAGACCCCAAGCTCCTACAATGAGCAGTTCTTC. Residues: CASTTKTPSSYNEQFF.

This clonotype was recorded many times. The CDR3 bases are TGTGCCTGGAGTGGAAAAGGACAGGGAAATTCACCCCTCCACTTT. It is translated as CAWSGKGQGNSPLHF. The chain couples TRBV30 to TRBJ1-6, with TRBD1 identical over 8 bases. With 1 base clipped from V and 7 bases from J, the junction kept 6 bases outside the gene matches. The CDR3 spans 15 residues. Germline V lookup: CDR1 GTSNPN, CDR2 SVGIG (reference sequence).

This clonotype was seen at least ten times. The chain carries TRBV28 and TRBJ2-1, with 9 bases identical to TRBD1. Germline CDR1 and CDR2: MDHEN and SYDVKM. J was trimmed by 4 bases and V by 5 bases; bases with no gene match: 12. CDR3 length equals 17 residues. The chain's CDR3 is CASSLATGGGVYNEQFF. As DNA, the CDR3 is TGTGCCAGCAGTCTTGCTACAGGGGGCGGGGTATACAATGAGCAGTTCTTC.

The chain combines TRBV10-3 with TRBJ1-2; TRBD1 aligns across 11 bases. Germline CDR1 is ENHRY and CDR2 is SYGVKD. The CDR3 contains 15 residues. V lost 6 bases, J lost 6 bases, and 9 bases stayed unmatched. CDR3: CAIRPPGQGVDGYTF. In DNA form, the CDR3 reads TGTGCCATCAGGCCTCCGGGACAGGGGGTAGATGGCTACACCTTC.

The sample holds many counts of this clonotype. The chain combines TRBV28 with TRBJ1-2; 7 nucleotides match TRBD1. The CDR3 sequence is 14 residues long. Trimming cost V 8 bases and J 0 bases; bases outside gene matches: 6. Germline lookup yields CDR1 MDHEN and CDR2 SYDVKM. CDR3 amino acids: CASLRGGANYGYTF. The CDR3 DNA sequence: TGTGCCAGCCTCAGGGGGGGGGCTAACTATGGCTACACCTTC.

This clonotype was seen repeatedly, ten times or more. This chain uses TRBV2 with TRBJ2-3, with 9 bases matching TRBD2. The junction had 8 bases not matched to a gene; V was cut back by 7 bases and J by 6 bases. Germline-derived CDR1 and CDR2 are SNHLY and FYNNEI. The CDR3 covers 14 residues. CDR3 bases: TGTGCCAGCAATAGGTTAGCGGGAGCGGATACGCAGTATTTT. This sequence encodes CASNRLAGADTQYF.

In this sample, this clonotype turned up once. A single base separates this from a much larger clone, so it may be a read error. V usage is TRBV5-1 and J usage is TRBJ1-1; 9 positions match TRBD1. From germline, CDR1 is SGHRS and CDR2 YFSETQ. The length of the CDR3 is 15 residues. This CDR3 reads CVSVRGTGQNTEAFF. The CDR3 nucleotides read TGCGTCAGCGTCCGGGGGACAGGGCAGAACACTGAAGCTTTCTTT.